These 32 T cell receptor beta chains came from one sample sequenced in a study of Graves' ophthalmopathy and Graves' hyperthyroidism. CDR3 regions of TCR beta were amplified from RNA transcripts. An initial RT-PCR round employing HTBI primers preceded a second-round multiplex PCR. TCRdb re-called the multiplex PCR reads through MiXCR, storing one row per CDR3 protein. The sample shows around 1,000,000 distinct CDR3 sequences, approximately 35% of them seen only once. The source material was peripheral blood or thyroid tissue (not recorded which). These receptors all come from an adult man with Graves' hyperthyroidism.

V and J are TRBV2 and TRBJ1-2; TRBD1 matches 9 bases. The CDR3 sequence is 15 residues long. Germline lookup yields CDR1 SNHLY and CDR2 FYNNEI. J was trimmed by 6 bases and V by 6 bases; bases with no gene match: 11. The CDR3 loop reads CASSDLGQGPHGYTF. The CDR3 coding sequence is TGTGCCAGCAGCGACCTGGGACAGGGCCCGCATGGCTACACCTTC. The full variable domain, in which reference TRBV2 and TRBJ1-2 provide the parts outside the CDR3, is EPEVTQTPSHQVTQMGQEVILRCVPISNHLYFYWYRQILGQKVEFLVSFYNNEISEKSEIFDDQFSVERPDGSNFTLKIRSTKLEDSAMYFCASSDLGQGPHGYTFGSGTRLTVV.

This clonotype was recorded at least ten times. CDR3 coding DNA: TGCAGCGTTGTCGGAGGGGACAGGGACACTGAAGCTTTCTTT. It codes for CSVVGGDRDTEAFF. The chain is built from TRBV29-1 and TRBJ1-1, with TRBD1 matching 9 bases. From germline, CDR1 is SQVTM and CDR2 ANQGSEA. The CDR3 spans 14 residues. Trimming removed 4 bases from V and 3 bases from J; junction bases left unmatched: 6.

This clonotype has at least ten counts. The chain joins TRBV5-1 to TRBJ1-1, with D possibly being TRBD1 (5 bases). The germline V gene has CDR1 SGHRS and CDR2 YFSETQ. V dropped 2 bases and J dropped 3 bases, with 11 bases sitting between them. CDR3 size: 14 residues. The CDR3 region has the DNA TGCGCCAGCAGCTTCCTAGCGGGGGACACTGAAGCTTTCTTT. Translating it yields CASSFLAGDTEAFF.

This clonotype was seen at least ten times. CDR3 region: CASNTGTGYHEQYF. CDR3 in DNA: TGTGCCAGCAACACCGGGACAGGGTACCACGAGCAGTACTTC. The gene calls are TRBV6-5 and TRBJ2-7; 9 bases are a match to TRBD1. CDR1 is MNHEY, CDR2 SVGAGI, per germline. This CDR3 is 14 amino acids long. Trimming removed 7 bases from V and 5 bases from J; junction bases left unmatched: 9.

As for this clonotype: This may stem from a read error, because a much larger clone lies one nucleotide away. This rearrangement joins TRBV5-1 to TRBJ2-5; D call uncertain. Per the germline V gene, CDR1 is SGHRS and CDR2 is YFSETQ. This CDR3 has 13 residues. CDR3 sequence (DNA): TGCGCCAGCAGCTTTATTATCCAAGAGACCCAGTGCTTC. This translates into CASSFIIQETQCF. Variable domain in full (rest from reference TRBV5-1 and TRBJ2-5): KAGVTQTPRYLIKTRGQQVTLSCSPISGHRSVSWYQQTPGQGLQFLFEYFSETQRNKGNFPGRFSGRQFSNSRSEMNVSTLELGDSALYLCASSFIIQETQCFGPGTRLLVL.

On this clonotype itself: With a much larger clone just one base away, this may be a read error. The chain has TRBV9 and TRBJ1-4; tentative D call: TRBD1 (5 bases). The CDR3 length is 15 residues. CDR1 is SGDLS and CDR2 is YYNGEE in the germline V gene. The CDR3 protein is CAGSVAGGLGEKLFF. The CDR3 DNA sequence: TGTGCCGGCAGCGTAGCGGGGGGGTTGGGTGAAAAACTGTTTTTT.

This clonotype has a handful of counts. The chain couples TRBV9 to TRBJ2-7; D is perhaps TRBD2 (6 bases). The CDR3 has 17 amino acids. V was shortened by 4 bases and J by 2 bases, with 22 bases between the two germline ends. Germline V CDR1 and CDR2: SGDLS, YYNGEE. CDR3 residues: CASSQDLRLARTYEQYF. The CDR3 nucleotides read TGTGCCAGCAGCCAAGACCTTCGGCTAGCGAGAACCTACGAGCAGTACTTC.

V is TRBV4-3 and J is TRBJ2-7; D might be TRBD2 (6 bases). V gave up 0 bases and J gave up 6 bases, with 9 bases separating them. The CDR3 is 13 amino acids. Looked up from germline, CDR1 is LGHNA and CDR2 is YSLEER. The CDR3 loop is CASSQDGGTEQYF. CDR3 sequence (DNA): TGCGCCAGCAGCCAAGATGGGGGGACCGAGCAGTACTTC.

This clonotype was observed many times. The chain is built from TRBV10-3 and TRBJ1-5, with D perhaps TRBD1 (5 bases). The CDR3 has 13 residues. Deletions cut 10 bases from V and 0 bases from J, with 10 bases between. Germline V CDR1 and CDR2: ENHRY, SYGVKD. In nucleotides, the CDR3 is TGTGCCACCCTAGGGGATAGCAATCAGCCCCAGCATTTT. Translation: CATLGDSNQPQHF.

Comments on this clonotype: At one of its ends the junction is not consistent with the germline gene, which may arise from a read error. This chain connects TRBV10-3 to TRBJ1-6; the D gene is possibly TRBD1 (6 bases). The germline V gene encodes CDR1 ENHRY and CDR2 SYGVKD. This CDR3 comprises 14 residues. The CDR3 loop reads CASSWGRGNSPLHF. For the CDR3, the DNA is TGTGCCAGCAGTTGGGGCAGGGGTAATTCACCCCTCCACTTT.

This chain joins TRBV24-1 and TRBJ2-2; 7 bases align to TRBD1. Germline CDR1 reads KGHDR; CDR2 reads SFDVKD. There are 18 residues in the CDR3. V lost 4 bases to trimming and J lost 6 bases; unmatched junction nucleotides: 16. CDR3 sequence: CATSDPMTGQLFPGELFF. The CDR3 bases are TGTGCCACCAGTGACCCGATGACAGGGCAGTTATTTCCCGGGGAGCTGTTTTTT.

This clonotype came up once. V gene TRBV7-9 combines with J gene TRBJ2-5, with 11 bases fitting TRBD2. Trimming took 5 bases from V and 11 from J; bases not matched to a gene: 10. Per germline, CDR1 SEHNR and CDR2 FQNEAQ (reference sequence). This CDR3 is built from 14 residues. The CDR3 reads CASSPTSGSPDQYF. In DNA, the CDR3 is TGTGCCAGCAGCCCTACTAGCGGGAGCCCCGATCAGTACTTC.

The table lists this clonotype with a few counts. The rearrangement uses TRBV7-9 and TRBJ1-4, with no clear D. Trimming took 5 bases from V and 12 from J, leaving 22 bases between them. Germline V gene sequence: CDR1 SEHNR, CDR2 FQNEAQ (reference sequence). The CDR3 spans 15 residues. The CDR3 sequence is CASSLRDGPPPELFF. The CDR3 DNA sequence: TGTGCCAGCAGCCTCCGAGATGGGCCGCCCCCCGAACTGTTTTTT.

The V call is TRBV5-6, the J call TRBJ2-7, with D perhaps matching TRBD1 or TRBD2 (7 bases each). V lost 4 bases and J 2 bases, leaving 16 bases between the germline ends. The CDR3 length is 15 residues. The germline gives CDR1 SGHDT, CDR2 YYEEEE. CDR3 in amino acids: CASSPARGGPYEQYF. The CDR3 DNA is TGTGCCAGCAGCCCAGCCAGGGGGGGACCCTACGAGCAGTACTTC.

The chain is built from TRBV29-1 and TRBJ2-6, with D perhaps TRBD1 or TRBD2 (5 bases each). The CDR3 contains 10 residues. Germline V gene sequence: CDR1 SQVTM, CDR2 ANQGSEA. Trimming removed 6 bases from V and 10 bases from J, with 7 bases in between. The CDR3 coding sequence is TGCAGCGTGGGGGATAACGTCCTGACTTTC. Protein sequence: CSVGDNVLTF.

This chain uses TRBV4-2 with TRBJ1-2; 8 nucleotides agree with TRBD1. Germline trimming cut 0 bases from V and 4 bases from J; bases unmatched to any gene: 1. The CDR3 has 14 amino acids. Germline V CDR1 and CDR2: LGHNA, YNFKEQ. DNA of the CDR3: TGTGCCAGCAGCCAAGAGGGGACAGGCTATGGCTACACCTTC. As protein: CASSQEGTGYGYTF.

This sequence joins TRBV2 and TRBJ1-6; possible D gene TRBD1, 5 bases. The V gene lost 10 bases and the J gene lost 1 base, with 17 bases spanning the gap. Germline V gene sequence: CDR1 SNHLY, CDR2 FYNNEI. The CDR3 loop spans 16 amino acids. DNA for the CDR3: TGTGCCACCAGACTAAGGGGTGATTCCTATAATTCACCCCTCCACTTT. Translating gives CATRLRGDSYNSPLHF.

In its sample, this clonotype was seen a few times. A read error may explain this, as a much larger clone is one base away. This CDR3 reads CASKVGSGNTIYF. DNA of the CDR3: TGTGCCAGCAAGGTGGGCTCTGGAAACACCATATATTTT. The chain has TRBV2 and TRBJ1-3; D remains ambiguous. CDR3 length: 13 residues. V was pared by 7 bases and J by 0 bases, with 7 bases between. Germline lookup yields CDR1 SNHLY and CDR2 FYNNEI.

This clonotype was observed many times. The CDR3 coding sequence is TGTGCCAGCAGCGCGGACAGGGCGGAAGACACTACCGGGGAGCTGTTTTTT. Its translation: CASSADRAEDTTGELFF. The genes are TRBV9 and TRBJ2-2; TRBD1 agrees at 8 bases. V dropped 3 bases and J dropped 5; count of bases not matched to a gene: 12. The CDR3 sequence is 17 residues long. In germline, CDR1 is SGDLS, CDR2 YYNGEE.

The chain couples TRBV29-1 to TRBJ1-1; TRBD1 matches 7 bases. With 0 bases clipped from V and 7 bases from J, the junction kept 11 bases outside the gene matches. The germline V gene has CDR1 SQVTM and CDR2 ANQGSEA. CDR3 length: 15 residues. The CDR3 sequence: CSVEDLGGGAGEAFF. The CDR3 DNA sequence: TGCAGCGTTGAAGATCTGGGAGGGGGCGCGGGTGAAGCTTTCTTT.

This clonotype was picked up a small number of times. For the CDR3, the DNA is TGCAGCGTTGTCACAGGGGGCTCTCAGCCCCAGCATTTT. Its translation is CSVVTGGSQPQHF. The chain is built from TRBV29-1 and TRBJ1-5; the match to TRBD1 covers 9 bases. CDR1 and CDR2 from the germline V gene are SQVTM and ANQGSEA. The CDR3 length is 13 residues. With V trimmed by 4 bases and J by 6 bases, 4 bases remained unmatched.

The chain is built from TRBV19 and TRBJ2-5; TRBD2 aligns across 13 bases. Looked up from germline, CDR1 is LNHDA and CDR2 is SQIVND (reference sequence). Trimming at V came to 9 bases and at J to 5 bases, leaving 15 bases not matched to a gene. This CDR3 spans 17 amino acids. The CDR3 here is CASSQQGGLAGWETQYF. The CDR3 nucleotides are TGTGCCAGCAGCCAACAGGGGGGACTAGCGGGATGGGAGACCCAGTACTTC.

V is TRBV18 and J is TRBJ2-2; D remains unclear. The length of the CDR3 is 14 residues. Trimming shortened V by 1 base and J by 0 bases, and 3 bases separated the two germline ends. The germline CDR1 and CDR2 sequences are KGHSH and LQKENI. DNA for the CDR3: TGTGCCAGCTCACCACAATCGAACACCGGGGAGCTGTTTTTT. It codes for CASSPQSNTGELFF.

This clonotype has a single count. The chain is built from TRBV12-3 or TRBV12-4 and TRBJ2-7; D could derive from TRBD1 or TRBD2 (5 bases each). The CDR3 is 15 amino acids. V lost 8 bases and J lost 3, with 20 bases in between. CDR3: CASGYIGTLGYEQYF. The CDR3 region has the DNA TGTGCCAGCGGTTATATCGGGACCTTGGGCTACGAGCAGTACTTC.

In its sample, this clonotype was seen a few times. The chain couples TRBV6-5 to TRBJ2-7; D gene uncertain. The CDR3 is 13 amino acids. Trimming stripped 5 bases from V and 1 base from J, with 9 bases between. Germline V gene sequence: CDR1 MNHEY, CDR2 SVGAGI. The CDR3 here is CASSNGWSYEQYF. The CDR3 DNA follows: TGTGCCAGCAGTAATGGGTGGTCCTACGAGCAGTACTTC.

Ten or more counts support this clonotype. V gene TRBV7-9 combines with J gene TRBJ2-2; no definite D call. Trimming left V 6 bases short and J 2 bases short, with 13 bases between. Per germline, CDR1 SEHNR and CDR2 FQNEAQ (reference sequence). The CDR3 is 15 residues long. Here the CDR3 DNA reads TGTGCCAGCAGATATTCGGTGGTTAACACCGGGGAGCTGTTTTTT. It encodes CASRYSVVNTGELFF.

This clonotype came up many times. The CDR3 sequence: CASISEGNRANEKLFF. As DNA, the CDR3 is TGTGCCAGCATCTCAGAGGGGAATCGGGCTAATGAAAAACTGTTTTTT. The chain joins TRBV2 to TRBJ1-4, with D possibly being TRBD1 (5 bases). V lost 7 bases, J lost 3 bases, and 18 bases lay in between. The CDR3 is 16 residues long. Looked up from germline, CDR1 is SNHLY and CDR2 is FYNNEI.

This clonotype appeared a few times. This chain connects TRBV9 to TRBJ2-7, with 12 bases aligning to TRBD2. From germline, CDR1 is SGDLS and CDR2 YYNGEE. This CDR3 has 18 amino acids. V shed 7 bases, J shed 3 bases, and the junction held 17 bases outside the gene matches. The CDR3 sequence: CASHPASGTSGFFYEQYF. The CDR3 DNA reads as TGTGCCAGCCACCCGGCTTCCGGGACTAGCGGGTTTTTCTACGAGCAGTACTTC.

This clonotype was counted many times. V gene TRBV9 combines with J gene TRBJ2-5; no firm D call. The germline V and J ends were trimmed by 0 bases and 1 base, with 10 bases remaining between them. CDR3 size: 15 residues. Germline V lookup: CDR1 SGDLS, CDR2 YYNGEE. CDR3 amino acids: CASSVALGSQETQYF. In nucleotides, the CDR3 is TGTGCCAGCAGCGTAGCTTTGGGGTCCCAAGAGACCCAGTACTTC. The variable domain in full, with the rest retrieved from reference TRBV9 and TRBJ2-5, is DSGVTQTPKHLITATGQRVTLRCSPRSGDLSVYWYQQSLDQGLQFLIQYYNGEERAKGNILERFSAQQFPDLHSELNLSSLELGDSALYFCASSVALGSQETQYFGPGTRLLVL.

The gene calls are TRBV7-2 and TRBJ2-7; D may correspond to TRBD1 or TRBD2 (6 bases each). With 5 bases removed from V and 4 bases from J, the gap between germline ends came to 15 bases. The germline V gene encodes CDR1 SGHTA and CDR2 FQGNSA. CDR3 length equals 14 residues. CDR3 sequence: CASSQSGGLYEQYF. In nucleotides, the CDR3 is TGTGCCAGCAGCCAATCTGGGGGGCTATACGAGCAGTACTTC. Supplemented by reference TRBV7-2 and TRBJ2-7, the full variable domain reads GAGVSQSPSNKVTEKGKDVELRCDPISGHTALYWYRQSLGQGLEFLIYFQGNSAPDKSGLPSDRFSAERTGGSVSTLTIQRTQQEDSAVYLCASSQSGGLYEQYFGPGTRLTVT.

The genes are TRBV10-3 and TRBJ2-3, with 9 bases fitting TRBD2. The trim removed 4 bases at V and 0 bases at J, leaving 5 bases unmatched. The length of the CDR3 is 16 residues. Germline CDR1 and CDR2: ENHRY and SYGVKD. CDR3 protein: CAISGASGKSTDTQYF. In DNA, the CDR3 is TGTGCCATCAGTGGCGCTAGCGGGAAAAGCACAGATACGCAGTATTTT.

This clonotype was detected ten times or more. The rearrangement joins TRBV6-2 or TRBV6-3 to TRBJ1-1; D gene uncertain. The V end lost 3 bases, the J end lost 6 bases, and 14 bases lay between the germline ends. Germline values: CDR1 MNHEY, CDR2 SVGEGT. This CDR3 contains 14 residues. This chain's CDR3 is CASSYRTLHSEAFF. The CDR3 bases are TGTGCCAGCAGTTATCGGACCTTACACTCTGAAGCTTTCTTT.